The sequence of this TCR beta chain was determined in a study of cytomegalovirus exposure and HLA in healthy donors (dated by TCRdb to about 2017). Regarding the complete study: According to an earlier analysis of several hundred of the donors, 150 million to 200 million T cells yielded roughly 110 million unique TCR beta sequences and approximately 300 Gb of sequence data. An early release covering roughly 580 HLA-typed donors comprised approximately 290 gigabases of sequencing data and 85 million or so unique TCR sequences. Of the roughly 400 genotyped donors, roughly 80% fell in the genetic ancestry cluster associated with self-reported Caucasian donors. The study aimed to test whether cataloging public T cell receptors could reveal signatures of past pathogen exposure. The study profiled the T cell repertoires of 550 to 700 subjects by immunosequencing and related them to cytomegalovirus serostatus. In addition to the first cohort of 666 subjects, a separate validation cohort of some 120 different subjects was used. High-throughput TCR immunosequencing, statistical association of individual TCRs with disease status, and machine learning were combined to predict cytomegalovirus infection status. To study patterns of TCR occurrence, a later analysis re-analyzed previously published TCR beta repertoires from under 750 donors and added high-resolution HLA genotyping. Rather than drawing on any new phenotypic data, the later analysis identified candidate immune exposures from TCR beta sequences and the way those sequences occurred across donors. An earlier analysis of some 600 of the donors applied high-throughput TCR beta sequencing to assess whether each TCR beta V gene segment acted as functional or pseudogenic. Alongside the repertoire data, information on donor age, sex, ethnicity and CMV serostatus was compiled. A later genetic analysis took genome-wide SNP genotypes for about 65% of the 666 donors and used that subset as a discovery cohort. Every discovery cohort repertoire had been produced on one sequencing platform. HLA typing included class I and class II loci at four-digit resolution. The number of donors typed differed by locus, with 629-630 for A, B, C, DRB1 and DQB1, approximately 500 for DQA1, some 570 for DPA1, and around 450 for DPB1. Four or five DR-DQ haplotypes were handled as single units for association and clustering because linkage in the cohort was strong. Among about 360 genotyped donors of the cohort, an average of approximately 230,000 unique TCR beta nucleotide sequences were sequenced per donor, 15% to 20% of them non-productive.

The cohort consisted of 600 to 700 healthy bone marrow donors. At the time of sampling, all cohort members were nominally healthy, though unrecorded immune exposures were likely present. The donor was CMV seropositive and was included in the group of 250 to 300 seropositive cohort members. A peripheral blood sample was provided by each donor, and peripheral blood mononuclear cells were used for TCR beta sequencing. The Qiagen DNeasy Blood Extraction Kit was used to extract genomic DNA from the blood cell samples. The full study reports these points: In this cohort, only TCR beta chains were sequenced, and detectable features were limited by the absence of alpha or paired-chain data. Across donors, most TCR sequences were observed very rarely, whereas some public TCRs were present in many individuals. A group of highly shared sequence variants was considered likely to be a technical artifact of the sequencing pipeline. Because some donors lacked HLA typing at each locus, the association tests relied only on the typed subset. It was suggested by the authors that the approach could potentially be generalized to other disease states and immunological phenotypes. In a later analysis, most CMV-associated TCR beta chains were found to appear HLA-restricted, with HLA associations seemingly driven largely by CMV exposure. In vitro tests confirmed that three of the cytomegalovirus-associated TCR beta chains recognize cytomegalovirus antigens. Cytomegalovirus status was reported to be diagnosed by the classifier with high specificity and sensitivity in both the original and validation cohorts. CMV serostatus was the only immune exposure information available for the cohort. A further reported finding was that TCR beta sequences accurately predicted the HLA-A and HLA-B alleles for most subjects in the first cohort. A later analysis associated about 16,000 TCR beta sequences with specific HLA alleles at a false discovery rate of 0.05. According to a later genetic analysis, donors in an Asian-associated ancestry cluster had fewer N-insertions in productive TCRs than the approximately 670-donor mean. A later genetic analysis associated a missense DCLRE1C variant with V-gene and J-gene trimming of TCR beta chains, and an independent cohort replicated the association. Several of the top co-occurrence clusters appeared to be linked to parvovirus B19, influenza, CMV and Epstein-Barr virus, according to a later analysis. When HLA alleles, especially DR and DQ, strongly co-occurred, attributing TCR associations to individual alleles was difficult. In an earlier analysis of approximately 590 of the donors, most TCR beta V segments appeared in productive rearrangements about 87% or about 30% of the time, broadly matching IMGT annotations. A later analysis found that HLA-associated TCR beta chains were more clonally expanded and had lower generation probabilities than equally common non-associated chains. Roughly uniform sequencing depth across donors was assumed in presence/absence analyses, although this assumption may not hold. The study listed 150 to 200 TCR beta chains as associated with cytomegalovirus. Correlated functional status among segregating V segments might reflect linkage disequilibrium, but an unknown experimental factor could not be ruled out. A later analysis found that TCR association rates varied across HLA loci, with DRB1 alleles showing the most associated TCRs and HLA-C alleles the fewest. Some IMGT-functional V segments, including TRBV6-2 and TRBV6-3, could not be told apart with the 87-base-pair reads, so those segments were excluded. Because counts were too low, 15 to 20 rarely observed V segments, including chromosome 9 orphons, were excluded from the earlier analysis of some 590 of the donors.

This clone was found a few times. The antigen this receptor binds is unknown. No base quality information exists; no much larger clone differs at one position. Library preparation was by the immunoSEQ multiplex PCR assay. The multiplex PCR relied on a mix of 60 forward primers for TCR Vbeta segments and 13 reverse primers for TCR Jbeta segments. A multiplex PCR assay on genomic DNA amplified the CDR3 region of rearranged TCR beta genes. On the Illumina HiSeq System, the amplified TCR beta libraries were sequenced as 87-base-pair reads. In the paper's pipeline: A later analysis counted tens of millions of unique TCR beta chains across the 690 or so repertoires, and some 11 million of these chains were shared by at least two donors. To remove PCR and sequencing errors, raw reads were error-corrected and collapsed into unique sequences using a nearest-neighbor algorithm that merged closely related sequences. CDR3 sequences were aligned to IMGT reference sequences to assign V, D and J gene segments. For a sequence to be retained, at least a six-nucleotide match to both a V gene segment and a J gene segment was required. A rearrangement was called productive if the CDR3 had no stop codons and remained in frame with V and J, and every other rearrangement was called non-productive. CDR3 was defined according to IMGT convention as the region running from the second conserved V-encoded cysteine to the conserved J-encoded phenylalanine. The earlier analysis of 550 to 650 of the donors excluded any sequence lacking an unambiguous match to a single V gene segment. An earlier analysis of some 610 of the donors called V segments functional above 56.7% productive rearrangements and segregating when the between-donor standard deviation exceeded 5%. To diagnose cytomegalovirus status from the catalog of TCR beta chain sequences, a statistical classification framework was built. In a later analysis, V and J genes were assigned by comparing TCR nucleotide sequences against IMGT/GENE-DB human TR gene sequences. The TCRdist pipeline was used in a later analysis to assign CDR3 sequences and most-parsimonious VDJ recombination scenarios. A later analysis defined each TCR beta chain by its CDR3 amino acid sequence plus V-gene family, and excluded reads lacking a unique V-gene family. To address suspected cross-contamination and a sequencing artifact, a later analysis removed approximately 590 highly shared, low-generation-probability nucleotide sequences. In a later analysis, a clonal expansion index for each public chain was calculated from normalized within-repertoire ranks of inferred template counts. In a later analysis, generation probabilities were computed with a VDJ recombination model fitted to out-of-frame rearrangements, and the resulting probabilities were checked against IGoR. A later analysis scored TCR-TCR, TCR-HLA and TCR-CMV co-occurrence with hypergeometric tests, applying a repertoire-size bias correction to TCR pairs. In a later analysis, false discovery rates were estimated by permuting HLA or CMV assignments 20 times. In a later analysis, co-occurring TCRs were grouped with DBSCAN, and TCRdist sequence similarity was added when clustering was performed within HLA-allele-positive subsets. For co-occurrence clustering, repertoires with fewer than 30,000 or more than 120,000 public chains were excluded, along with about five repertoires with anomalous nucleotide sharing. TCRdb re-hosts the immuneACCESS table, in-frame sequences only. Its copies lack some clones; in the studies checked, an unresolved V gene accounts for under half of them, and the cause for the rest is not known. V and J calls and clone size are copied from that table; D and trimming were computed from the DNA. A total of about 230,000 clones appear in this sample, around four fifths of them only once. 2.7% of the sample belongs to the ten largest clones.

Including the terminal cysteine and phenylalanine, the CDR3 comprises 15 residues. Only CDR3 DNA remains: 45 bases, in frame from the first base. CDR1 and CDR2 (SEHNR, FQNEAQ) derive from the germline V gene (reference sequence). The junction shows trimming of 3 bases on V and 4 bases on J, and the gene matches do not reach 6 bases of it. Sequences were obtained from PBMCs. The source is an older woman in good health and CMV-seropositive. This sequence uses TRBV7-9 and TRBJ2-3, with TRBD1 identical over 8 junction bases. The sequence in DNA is TGTGCCAGCAGCTTCGGACAGGGAGCGGCAGATACGCAGTATTTT. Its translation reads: CASSFGQGAADTQYF.